This T cell receptor (beta chain) comes out of a study of beta chain features in type 1 diabetes. Study results and limitations: More deletions and fewer insertions at VDJ junctions were seen in type 1 diabetes patients.

This CDR3 is 11 amino acids long. In germline, CDR1 is SGHRS, CDR2 YFSETQ. V gave up 3 bases and J gave up 6 bases, with 5 bases separating them. This clone was seen ten or more times. Its antigen remains unknown. Expressed TCRB transcripts were sequenced because the isolated RNA had all been reverse transcribed beforehand. TCRdb's copy holds only in-frame clones and misses some; the assay was immunoSEQ multiplex PCR. The sample carries 130,000 to 150,000 clones, 6.9% recorded once. Specimen: central memory CD4+ T cells from blood. The chain links TRBV5-1 to TRBJ2-3; D is perhaps TRBD2 (5 bases). The sequence was collected from a woman younger than 45 in good health. CDR3 in DNA: TGCGCCAGCAGCTCGGGGGATACGCAGTATTTT. It encodes CASSSGDTQYF.